This T cell receptor beta chain comes out of a study of Graves' ophthalmopathy and Graves' hyperthyroidism. Aged 18 to 65, hyperthyroidism patients had been newly diagnosed, with under 2 months' duration. Amplified material comprised TCR beta CDR3 regions derived from RNA transcripts. First-round RT-PCR used HTBI primers; second-round multiplex PCR followed. TCRdb independently ran MiXCR on the multiplex PCR reads; one entry per CDR3 protein. The sample includes about 620,000 distinct CDR3 sequences, about a fifth of them seen just once. J was trimmed by 3 bases and V by 7 bases; bases with no gene match: 11. Germline V gene data show CDR1 as MNHEY and CDR2 as SMNVEV (reference sequence). The CDR3 runs to 15 residues.

The specimen sequenced was peripheral blood. The TCR comes from a woman between 18 and 29 years old with stable Graves' hyperthyroidism. Some clones in this sample may be carry-over from other donors' samples. This chain uses TRBV27 with TRBJ2-7; 8 bases are shared with TRBD2. The CDR3 is CASTSSGFLNYEQYF. DNA of the CDR3: TGTGCCAGCACCTCTAGCGGGTTTCTGAACTACGAGCAGTACTTC.